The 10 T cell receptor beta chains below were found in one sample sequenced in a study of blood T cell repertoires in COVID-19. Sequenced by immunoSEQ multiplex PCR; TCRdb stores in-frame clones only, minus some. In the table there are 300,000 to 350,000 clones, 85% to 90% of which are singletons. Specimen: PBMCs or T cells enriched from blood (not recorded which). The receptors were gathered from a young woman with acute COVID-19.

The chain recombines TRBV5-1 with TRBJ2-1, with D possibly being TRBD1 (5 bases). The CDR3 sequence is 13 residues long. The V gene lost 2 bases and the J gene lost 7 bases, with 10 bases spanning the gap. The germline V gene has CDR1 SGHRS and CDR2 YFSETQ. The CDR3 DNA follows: TGCGCCAGCAGCTTTCAGGGAACGAATGAGCAGTTCTTC. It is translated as CASSFQGTNEQFF.

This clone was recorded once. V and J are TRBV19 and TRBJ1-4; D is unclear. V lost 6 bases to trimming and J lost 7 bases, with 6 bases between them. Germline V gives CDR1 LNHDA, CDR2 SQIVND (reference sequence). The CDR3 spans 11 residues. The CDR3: CASRRAEKLFF. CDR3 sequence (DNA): TGTGCCAGTAGGAGGGCTGAAAAACTGTTTTTT.

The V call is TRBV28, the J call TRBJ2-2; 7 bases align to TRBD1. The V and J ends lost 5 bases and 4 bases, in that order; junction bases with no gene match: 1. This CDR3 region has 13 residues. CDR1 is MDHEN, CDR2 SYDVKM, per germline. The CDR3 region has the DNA TGTGCCAGCAGTCGACAGGGCACCGGGGAGCTGTTTTTT. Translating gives CASSRQGTGELFF. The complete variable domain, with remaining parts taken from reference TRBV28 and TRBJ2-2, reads DVKVTQSSRYLVKRTGEKVFLECVQDMDHENMFWYRQDPGLGLRLIYFSYDVKMKEKGDIPEGYSVSREKKERFSLILESASTNQTSMYLCASSRQGTGELFFGEGSRLTVL.

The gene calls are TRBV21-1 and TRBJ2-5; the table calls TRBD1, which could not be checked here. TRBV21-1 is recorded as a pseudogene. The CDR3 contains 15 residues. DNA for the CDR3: TGTGCCAGCAGCAACCGGGTCAGGGGGCCCAAGACCCAGTACTTC. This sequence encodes CASSNRVRGPKTQYF.

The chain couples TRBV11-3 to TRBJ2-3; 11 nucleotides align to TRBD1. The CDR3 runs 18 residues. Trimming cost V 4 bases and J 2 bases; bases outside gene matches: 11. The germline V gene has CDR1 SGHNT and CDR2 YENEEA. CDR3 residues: CASSSGTGGYLSTDTQYF. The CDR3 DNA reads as TGTGCCAGCAGCTCTGGGACAGGGGGATATCTGTCCACAGATACGCAGTATTTT. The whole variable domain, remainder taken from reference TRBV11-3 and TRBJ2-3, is EAGVVQSPRYKIIEKKQPVAFWCNPISGHNTLYWYLQNLGQGPELLIRYENEEAVDDSQLPKDRFSAERLKGVDSTLKIQPAELGDSAVYLCASSSGTGGYLSTDTQYFGPGTRLTVL.

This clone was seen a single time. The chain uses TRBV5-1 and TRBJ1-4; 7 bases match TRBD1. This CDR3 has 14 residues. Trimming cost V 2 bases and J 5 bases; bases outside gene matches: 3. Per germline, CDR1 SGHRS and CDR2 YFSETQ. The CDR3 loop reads CASSLQGINEKLFF. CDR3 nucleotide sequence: TGCGCCAGCAGCTTACAGGGGATCAATGAAAAACTGTTTTTT.

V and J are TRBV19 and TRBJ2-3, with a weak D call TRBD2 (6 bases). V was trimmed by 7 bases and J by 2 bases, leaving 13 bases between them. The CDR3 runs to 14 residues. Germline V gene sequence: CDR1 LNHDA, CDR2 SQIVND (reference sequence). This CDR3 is CASTAGPNTDTQYF. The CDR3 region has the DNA TGTGCCAGTACGGCGGGACCAAACACAGATACGCAGTATTTT.

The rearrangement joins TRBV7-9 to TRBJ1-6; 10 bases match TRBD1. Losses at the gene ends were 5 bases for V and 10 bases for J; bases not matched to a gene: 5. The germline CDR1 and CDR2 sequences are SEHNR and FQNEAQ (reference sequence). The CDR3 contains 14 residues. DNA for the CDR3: TGTGCCAGCAGCCAGACAGGGGGCTGGTCACCCCTCCACTTT. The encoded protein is CASSQTGGWSPLHF.

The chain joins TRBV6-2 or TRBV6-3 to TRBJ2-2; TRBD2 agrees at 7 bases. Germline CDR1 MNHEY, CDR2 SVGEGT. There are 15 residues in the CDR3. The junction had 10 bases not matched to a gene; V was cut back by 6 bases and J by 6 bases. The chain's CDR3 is CASSRSTSSPGELFF. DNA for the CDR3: TGTGCCAGCAGCCGGTCGACTAGCTCCCCCGGGGAGCTGTTTTTT.

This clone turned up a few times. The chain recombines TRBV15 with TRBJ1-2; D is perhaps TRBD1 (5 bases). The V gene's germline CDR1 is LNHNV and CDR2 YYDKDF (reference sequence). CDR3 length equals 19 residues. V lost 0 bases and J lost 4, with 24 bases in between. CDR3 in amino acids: CATSRDYRHLLTDPYGYTF. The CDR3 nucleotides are TGTGCCACCAGCAGAGATTATCGGCACCTATTGACAGATCCCTATGGCTACACCTTC.